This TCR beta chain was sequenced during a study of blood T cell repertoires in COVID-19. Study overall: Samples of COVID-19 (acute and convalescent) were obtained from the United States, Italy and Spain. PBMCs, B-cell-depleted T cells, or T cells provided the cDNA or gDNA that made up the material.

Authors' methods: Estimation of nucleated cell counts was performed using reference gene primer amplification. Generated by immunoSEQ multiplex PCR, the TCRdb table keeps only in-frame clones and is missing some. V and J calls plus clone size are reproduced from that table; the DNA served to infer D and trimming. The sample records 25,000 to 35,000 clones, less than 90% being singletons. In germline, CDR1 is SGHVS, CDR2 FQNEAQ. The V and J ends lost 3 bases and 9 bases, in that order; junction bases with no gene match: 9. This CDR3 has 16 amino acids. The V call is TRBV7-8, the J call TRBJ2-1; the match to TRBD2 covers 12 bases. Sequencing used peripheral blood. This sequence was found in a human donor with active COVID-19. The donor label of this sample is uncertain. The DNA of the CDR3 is TGTGCCAGCAGCTTCTATCTAGCGGGGGGGTACGGTGAGCAGTTCTTC. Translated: CASSFYLAGGYGEQFF. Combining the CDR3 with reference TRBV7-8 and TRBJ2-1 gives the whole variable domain GAGVSQSPRYKVAKRGQDVALRCDPISGHVSLFWYQQALGQGPEFLTYFQNEAQLDKSGLPSDRFFAERPEGSVSTLKIQRTQQEDSAVYLCASSFYLAGGYGEQFFGPGTRLTVL.